The following is a T cell receptor beta chain sequence with its context. The CDR3 is 17 residues long. The V gene's germline CDR1 is SGHTA and CDR2 FQGNSA. With V trimmed by 0 bases and J by 6 bases, 7 bases remained unmatched. This sample was included in a study of blood T cell repertoires in COVID-19. Across the study: T cells, B-cell-depleted T cells, or PBMCs supplied cDNA or gDNA.

In the source study's methods: Amplifying reference gene primers gave estimates of nucleated cell counts. The data were produced by immunoSEQ multiplex PCR, yet TCRdb's version contains in-frame clones alone and is incomplete. V, J and clone size reflect that table, while D and trimming were determined from the DNA. The sample carries about 480,000 clones, roughly 87% recorded once. The rearrangement uses TRBV7-2 and TRBJ2-2, with TRBD2 matching over 10 bases. The receptor was isolated from a man between 18 and 29 years old with COVID-19, enrolled during active disease. The specimen sequenced was peripheral blood. CDR3 sequence (DNA): TGTGCCAGCAGCTTAGCTACTAGCGGGGTCCGGGCCGGGGAGCTGTTTTTT. Encoded protein: CASSLATSGVRAGELFF. Using reference TRBV7-2 and TRBJ2-2 for the parts outside the CDR3, the full variable domain is GAGVSQSPSNKVTEKGKDVELRCDPISGHTALYWYRQSLGQGLEFLIYFQGNSAPDKSGLPSDRFSAERTGGSVSTLTIQRTQQEDSAVYLCASSLATSGVRAGELFFGEGSRLTVL.